The rows below give T cell receptor beta chains drawn from one sample of a study of monozygotic twins with inflammatory bowel disease. One entry per CDR3 protein, without DNA, is what TCRdb gives after re-calling the 5' RACE reads. In all, the sample yields some 170,000 distinct CDR3 sequences. The sample was blood. All receptors derive from a human donor with ulcerative colitis or Crohn's disease, or a healthy co-twin of an affected twin (not recorded which). The CDR3 runs from the conserved cysteine through the conserved F or W.

TRBV20-1	TRBJ2-2	CSARPYSNTGELFF
TRBV20-1	TRBJ2-2	CSARVHHTGELFF
TRBV4-3	TRBJ2-7	CASSQDGEGSSYEQYF
TRBV7-8	TRBJ2-1	CASSLGGVAGGYNEQFF
TRBV9	TRBJ2-1	CASSVGPNYSYNEQFF
TRBV20-1	TRBJ2-1	CSARRGQGIPQGEFF
TRBV6-2/TRBV6-3	TRBJ2-7	CASSTRDRDYEQYF
TRBV5-4	TRBJ2-1	CASSLASGGRDEQFF
TRBV5-1	TRBJ2-6	CASSWGSGANVLTF
TRBV20-1	TRBJ2-5	CSATRGSQETQYF
TRBV7-2	TRBJ2-7	CASSLAWGGRSYEQYF
TRBV20-1	TRBJ1-1	CSARIPGLSTEAFF
TRBV15	TRBJ1-3	CATSRTRPGILVGNTIYF
TRBV7-2	TRBJ2-7	CASSPVRDSEGREQYF
TRBV5-1	TRBJ1-1	CASSLEGVWNTEAFF
TRBV29-1	TRBJ2-2	CSVASGAQNTGELFF
TRBV20-1	TRBJ1-6	CSARGLGQGALDHMGLHF
TRBV11-2	TRBJ2-3	CASSLGGATDTQYF
TRBV5-1	TRBJ2-3	CASSLRTPRADTQYF
TRBV6-5	TRBJ1-1	CASSFCEDRPRTGENTEAFF
TRBV5-1	TRBJ2-3	CASSRSGQGGDTQYF
TRBV5-5	TRBJ2-7	CASVRYRDLSYEQYF
TRBV7-2	TRBJ2-2	CASSPTRQKNTGELFF
TRBV2	TRBJ1-6	CASTGTGGSNSPLHF
TRBV20-1	TRBJ2-5	CSATELAGGDQETQYF
TRBV5-1	TRBJ1-4	CASSLLGQGGNEKLFF
TRBV20-1	TRBJ1-1	CSARAPIGGRTEAFF
TRBV25-1	TRBJ2-5	CASIERETQYF
TRBV4-1	TRBJ1-6	CASSHEGTLNSPLHF
TRBV7-9	TRBJ2-2	CASSLNRGASNTGELFF
TRBV7-9	TRBJ1-1	CASSHQTETNTEAFF
TRBV5-1	TRBJ2-1	CASSSIIASGEQFF
TRBV13	TRBJ2-3	CASSLVSGLAGGADTQYF
TRBV7-3	TRBJ2-2	CASSLNGGRAGELFF
TRBV29-1	TRBJ2-7	CSVVRLFSYEQYF
TRBV12-3/TRBV12-4	TRBJ2-2	CASSPGLAETGELFF
TRBV7-8	TRBJ1-1	CASSLEGAGTEAFF